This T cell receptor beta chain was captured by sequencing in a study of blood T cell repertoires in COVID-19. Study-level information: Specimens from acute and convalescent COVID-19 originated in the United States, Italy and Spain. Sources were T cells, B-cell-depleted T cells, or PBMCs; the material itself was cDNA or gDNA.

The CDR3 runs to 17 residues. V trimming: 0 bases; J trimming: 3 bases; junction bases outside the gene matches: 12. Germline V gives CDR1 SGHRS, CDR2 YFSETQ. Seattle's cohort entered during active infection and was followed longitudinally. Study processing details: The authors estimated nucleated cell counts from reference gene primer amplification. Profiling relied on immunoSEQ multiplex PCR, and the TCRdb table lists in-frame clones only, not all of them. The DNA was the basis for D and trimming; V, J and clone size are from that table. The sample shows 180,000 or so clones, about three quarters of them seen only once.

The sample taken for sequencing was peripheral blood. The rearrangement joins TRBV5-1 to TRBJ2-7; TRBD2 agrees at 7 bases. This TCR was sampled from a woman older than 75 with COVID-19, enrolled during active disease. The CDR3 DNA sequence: TGCGCCAGCAGCTTGGCTTCTGGGGGGGAGGGCAACTACGAGCAGTACTTC. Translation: CASSLASGGEGNYEQYF.